This T cell receptor beta chain came from a study of PD-1 blockade in classical Hodgkin lymphoma. The CDR3 covers 13 residues. Trimming pared 0 bases from V and 2 bases from J, leaving 5 bases between. Per germline, CDR1 SGHVS and CDR2 FQNEAQ. Time point defined: newly diagnosed, previously untreated cHL patient sample. Generated by immunoSEQ multiplex PCR, the TCRdb table keeps only in-frame clones and is missing some. The sample gives about 22,000 clones, 94% of which show up once; roughly 6% is in the top ten. The table lists this clone with a count of one. The chain joins TRBV7-8 to TRBJ2-7; D gene ambiguous. Sequencing was carried out using peripheral blood mononuclear cells (PBMCs). This TCR came from a human donor with classical Hodgkin lymphoma. The CDR3 loop is CASSLAGTYEQYF. The CDR3 nucleotides are TGTGCCAGCAGCTTAGCGGGCACCTACGAGCAGTACTTC.